The present T cell receptor beta chain was sequenced within a study of CD8+CD57+ T cells in acquired aplastic anemia (dated by TCRdb to the late 2010s). Background on the whole study: Extracted DNA from sorted CD4+ and CD8+ cells averaged about 3 ug, ranging from roughly 0.17 to 27.4 ug. CD8+CD57+ expansion was defined as a frequency above the mean frequency observed in healthy subjects.

Overall study results and their limits: About 30 CD8+ CDR3 sequences were found to be shared between patients and controls, but these sequences appeared to be highly expressed in patients and within the immunodominant clones of the patients. CD8+ Simpson's diversity did not differ significantly between patients and healthy controls (P=0.060).

Genomic DNA served as template for TCR beta VDJ combination and CDR3 sequence profiling. An Illumina HiSeq 2000 was the platform used for TCR repertoire sequencing. As for how the authors treated the data: Repertoire assessment relied on Simpson's diversity index, CDR3 size and DJ length profiles, and TRBV/TRBJ rearrangement plots. The immunodominant clone was defined as the most abundant DNA sequence in deep sequencing data. CDR3 amino acid sequences were screened for sharing across subjects and compared with published repertoires and the VDJdb database. TCRdb trimmed public reads at Q25 via fastp, called clones via MiXCR and kept in-frame beta chains. Rows are unified per CDR3 protein, each entry keeping the most common DNA and genes. The V and J calls, along with clone size, are taken from TCRdb and not from the paper's own processing. This sample is represented by 200,000 to 250,000 distinct CDR3 sequences; about half of them were singletons. Of the sample, approximately 20% is held by the ten largest clones.

This clonotype has only one observation. Its target antigen remains unknown. Base qualities are not provided; no much larger clone lies one nucleotide away. Evidence from one read is weak. The cysteine opens and the phenylalanine closes a CDR3 of 13 amino acids. The retained sequence is limited to the CDR3, 39 bases, with the frame set at the first base. CDR1 is given as SNHLY and CDR2 as FYNNEI, both from the germline V gene. V gives up 7 bases and J gives up 7 bases, and the segment between their germline ends measures 17 bases. Patients chosen for sequencing had shown expansion of CD8+CD57+ cells by flow cytometry. Every patient had a diagnosis of severe acquired aplastic anemia based on International Study of Aplastic Anemia and Agranulocytosis and Camitta criteria. At the time blood was sampled, none of the patients had received any therapy. The study deep-sequenced TCR repertoires of sorted CD4+ and CD8+ blood T cells from severe aplastic anemia patients and healthy subjects. In the USA, patient enrollment took place under clinicaltrials.gov protocols 00001620, 01623167, 00001397, 00071045, 00081523 and 00961064. Ficoll-Paque density gradient centrifugation was used to isolate peripheral blood mononuclear cells. Before DNA extraction, CD4+ and CD8+ T cells were sorted by FACS or by magnetic beads.

Input material: sorted CD4+, CD8+, or CD8+CD57+ T cells (not recorded which) from PBMCs. The rearrangement combines TRBV2 with TRBJ2-7; the D gene cannot be named for sure. This clonotype originated in a human donor with aplastic anemia. CDR3 region: CASNFPGPKEQYF. The sequence in DNA is TGTGCCAGCAATTTCCCGGGCCCTAAGGAGCAGTACTTC. When the CDR3 is completed using the reference TRBV2 and TRBJ2-7 genes on either side, the full variable domain is EPEVTQTPSHQVTQMGQEVILRCVPISNHLYFYWYRQILGQKVEFLVSFYNNEISEKSEIFDDQFSVERPDGSNFTLKIRSTKLEDSAMYFCASNFPGPKEQYFGPGTRLTVT.